These 19 T cell receptor beta chains originate from one sample sequenced in a study of cytomegalovirus exposure and HLA in healthy donors. Amplification used 60 Vbeta primers and 13 Jbeta primers. TCRdb's table, derived via immunoSEQ multiplex PCR, lists solely in-frame clones and lacks some. The sample records about 72,000 clones, more than 75% being singletons. Sequenced sample: PBMCs. The receptors were sampled from a middle-aged man in good health and CMV-seronegative.

J is TRBJ1-4 and V is TRBV7-8; D is uncertain. V lost 1 base and J 1 base, leaving 7 bases between the germline ends. CDR1 and CDR2 from the germline V gene are SGHVS and FQNEAQ. The CDR3 loop spans 15 amino acids. The chain's CDR3 is CASSLVVRTNEKLFF. CDR3 in DNA: TGTGCCAGCAGCTTAGTGGTCAGAACTAATGAAAAACTGTTTTTT.

This clone has only a few counts. The genes are TRBV30 and TRBJ1-6; 8 bases map to TRBD1. The CDR3 is made up of 15 amino acids. Germline CDR1 and CDR2: GTSNPN and SVGIG (reference sequence). V lost 1 base and J lost 4; bases outside the gene matches: 3. Here the CDR3 DNA reads TGTGCCTGGAGTGAAAGGACAGGGTATAATTCACCCCTCCACTTT. Protein: CAWSERTGYNSPLHF. Full variable domain (missing parts from reference TRBV30 and TRBJ1-6): SQTIHQWPATLVQPVGSPLSLECTVEGTSNPNLYWYRQAAGRGLQLLFYSVGIGQISSEVPQNLSASRPQDRQFILSSKKLLLSDSGFYLCAWSERTGYNSPLHFGNGTRLTVT.

The chain employs TRBV6-5 and TRBJ2-7; unclear D gene. Germline V gene data show CDR1 as MNHEY and CDR2 as SVGAGI. Trimming took off 9 bases at V and 3 bases at J, with 6 bases between the two ends. The CDR3 has 10 residues. The CDR3 reads CASGHYEQYF. The DNA for the CDR3 is TGTGCCAGTGGGCACTACGAGCAGTACTTC.

The chain recombines TRBV6-5 with TRBJ1-2; unclear D gene. This CDR3 is 14 amino acids long. Trimming cost V 4 bases and J 2 bases, with 11 bases left between them. The germline CDR1 and CDR2 sequences are MNHEY and SVGAGI. The DNA of the CDR3 is TGTGCCAGCAGTTCGTCGGGTGTCAACTATGGCTACACCTTC. The encoded protein is CASSSSGVNYGYTF.

V gene TRBV7-6 combines with J gene TRBJ1-5, with D unclear. V lost 1 base, J lost 4 bases, and 11 bases lay in between. The germline CDR1 and CDR2 sequences are SGHVS and FNYEAQ. This CDR3 region has 15 residues. CDR3 sequence: CASSLDEGWNQPQHF. In DNA, the CDR3 is TGTGCCAGCAGCTTAGATGAGGGCTGGAATCAGCCCCAGCATTTT.

This clone appeared a single time. This sequence joins TRBV5-1 and TRBJ1-4, with TRBD1 matching over 7 bases. This CDR3 is 13 amino acids long. CDR1 SGHRS and CDR2 YFSETQ come from the germline V gene. V shed 2 bases, J shed 5 bases, and the junction held 0 bases outside the gene matches. For the CDR3, the DNA is TGCGCCAGCAGCTTACAGGGGAATGAAAAACTGTTTTTT. As protein: CASSLQGNEKLFF.

The gene calls are TRBV29-1 and TRBJ2-6; 10 bases map to TRBD1. V gave up 6 bases and J gave up 0 bases; unmatched junction bases: 2. The CDR3 sequence is 15 residues long. Germline CDR1 SQVTM, CDR2 ANQGSEA. CDR3 sequence reads: CSVGQGVSGANVLTF. The CDR3 DNA reads TGCAGCGTCGGACAGGGGGTCTCTGGGGCCAACGTCCTGACTTTC.

The chain has TRBV6-1 and TRBJ2-5; possibly TRBD2 for D (6 bases). V was trimmed by 6 bases and J by 1 base, leaving 15 bases between them. Germline lookup yields CDR1 MNHNS and CDR2 SASEGT. The CDR3 sequence is 15 residues long. The CDR3 nucleotides read TGTGCCAGCAGCACGGAGGGCCTGGCCCAAGAGACCCAGTACTTC. As protein: CASSTEGLAQETQYF.

The chain is built from TRBV15 and TRBJ1-3; 9 positions match TRBD1. The length of the CDR3 is 16 residues. Germline CDR1 is LNHNV and CDR2 is YYDKDF (reference sequence). V was pared by 3 bases and J by 1 base, with 4 bases of the junction left unmatched. CDR3 residues: CATSRYGTGSGNTIYF. CDR3 nucleotide sequence: TGTGCCACCAGCAGGTACGGGACAGGGTCTGGAAACACCATATATTTT.

The chain combines TRBV5-5 with TRBJ1-5; D is undetermined. Between the trimmed V and J ends, which lost 0 bases and 2 bases, there was a span of 9 bases. Per germline, CDR1 SGHKS and CDR2 YYEKEE (reference sequence). The CDR3 covers 15 residues. The CDR3 region is CASSLGGSGNQPQHF. As DNA, the CDR3 is TGTGCCAGCAGCTTGGGAGGGTCGGGCAATCAGCCCCAGCATTTT. Full variable domain (outside the CDR3, taken from reference TRBV5-5 and TRBJ1-5): DAGVTQSPTHLIKTRGQQVTLRCSPISGHKSVSWYQQVLGQGPQFIFQYYEKEERGRGNFPDRFSARQFPNYSSELNVNALLLGDSALYLCASSLGGSGNQPQHFGDGTRLSIL.

The chain uses TRBV6-5 and TRBJ1-6, with 7 nucleotides matching TRBD1. V shed 4 bases, J shed 8 bases, and the junction held 5 bases outside the gene matches. The CDR3 consists of 14 residues. CDR1 and CDR2 (germline): MNHEY, SVGAGI. CDR3 amino acids: CASSSTGLDSPLHF. In nucleotides, the CDR3 is TGTGCCAGCAGTTCGACAGGGCTGGATTCACCCCTCCACTTT.

The table lists this clone with a few counts. The V call is TRBV6-6, the J call TRBJ2-7; 7 bases agree with TRBD2. The germline V gene encodes CDR1 MNHNY and CDR2 SVGAGI (reference sequence). CDR3 length: 13 residues. Losses at the gene ends were 7 bases for V and 5 bases for J; bases not matched to a gene: 8. The CDR3 loop reads CASTERGGNEQYF. The CDR3 coding sequence is TGTGCCAGCACCGAGAGGGGAGGGAACGAGCAGTACTTC.

The chain couples TRBV6-1 to TRBJ1-6; D is perhaps TRBD1 (5 bases). Trimming cost V 7 bases and J 7 bases, with 17 bases left between them. Germline V gene sequence: CDR1 MNHNS, CDR2 SASEGT. CDR3 length: 15 residues. DNA for the CDR3: TGTGCCAGCATCTCAGGGTCCCATCCCAATTCACCCCTCCACTTT. This encodes CASISGSHPNSPLHF.

This clone appeared a few times. The chain has TRBV7-2 and TRBJ1-5; D not certain. CDR1 is SGHTA and CDR2 is FQGNSA in the germline V gene. The CDR3 covers 14 residues. Trimming shortened V by 1 base and J by 7 bases, and 11 bases separated the two germline ends. The DNA for the CDR3 is TGTGCCAGCAGCTTAGTGGCCGTGGAGCAGCCCCAGCATTTT. As protein: CASSLVAVEQPQHF.

This chain links TRBV6-5 with TRBJ1-2; D might be TRBD1 (6 bases). The ends were cut back, 0 bases at V and 4 bases at J, with 12 bases in the middle. Germline lookup yields CDR1 MNHEY and CDR2 SVGAGI. The CDR3 contains 15 residues. CDR3 bases: TGTGCCAGCAGTTACTCCGACGACAGGAGCTATGGCTACACCTTC. This codes for CASSYSDDRSYGYTF.

J is TRBJ1-1 and V is TRBV7-2; D is perhaps TRBD1 (6 bases). The CDR3 covers 15 residues. The V gene lost 5 bases and the J gene lost 0 bases, with 13 bases spanning the gap. CDR1 is SGHTA and CDR2 is FQGNSA in the germline V gene. This CDR3 reads CASSQNGQLNTEAFF. Written as DNA, the CDR3 is TGTGCCAGCAGCCAAAACGGACAGCTGAACACTGAAGCTTTCTTT.

The DNA of the CDR3 is TGCGCCAGCACCCCACTCACAGCCTTTGACGAGCAGTACTTC. Protein: CASTPLTAFDEQYF. V and J are TRBV5-1 and TRBJ2-7; D uncertain. V was clipped by 6 bases and J by 5 bases, with 18 bases between them. Germline lookup yields CDR1 SGHRS and CDR2 YFSETQ. This CDR3 is 14 amino acids long.

This rearrangement joins TRBV7-3 to TRBJ1-3; D is unclear. V was shortened by 5 bases and J by 4 bases, with 15 bases between the two germline ends. The CDR3 covers 15 residues. CDR1 is SGHTA and CDR2 is FQGTGA in the germline V gene. The CDR3 DNA is TGTGCCAGCAGCATCAGTGCCGGGATAGGAAACACCATATATTTT. Its protein product is CASSISAGIGNTIYF.

This chain's CDR3 is CASSNLFSGNTIYF. The DNA of the CDR3 is TGTGCCAGCAGTAATCTGTTCTCTGGAAACACCATATATTTT. This sequence joins TRBV6-5 and TRBJ1-3; D gene unclear. CDR1 MNHEY and CDR2 SVGAGI come from the germline V gene. The V and J ends lost 5 bases and 0 bases respectively, with 8 bases between them. The CDR3 spans 14 residues.